This TCR beta chain stems from a study of shared clonotypes between healthy human individuals. Several immunoSEQ plates received, in even portions, the genomic DNA of each subset. This table comes from immunoSEQ multiplex PCR, and its TCRdb copy is limited to in-frame clones, with some not included. The repertoire holds 2,500,000 or so clones, around 90% seen once, with about 0.13% in the top ten. This CDR3 has 17 amino acids. Deletions cut 0 bases from V and 0 bases from J, with 13 bases between. The germline CDR1 and CDR2 sequences are SGHRS and YFSETQ. Sequenced sample: naive CD4+ T cells sorted from blood. Stated subset: CD45RA+ positively selected. The sequence was collected from a man between 18 and 35 years old in good health. The chain couples TRBV5-1 to TRBJ2-1, with D uncertain. The CDR3 nucleotides read TGCGCCAGCAGCTTGGGTACTTTTCCGAGCTCCTACAATGAGCAGTTCTTC. Encoded protein: CASSLGTFPSSYNEQFF. Full variable domain (missing parts from reference TRBV5-1 and TRBJ2-1): KAGVTQTPRYLIKTRGQQVTLSCSPISGHRSVSWYQQTPGQGLQFLFEYFSETQRNKGNFPGRFSGRQFSNSRSEMNVSTLELGDSALYLCASSLGTFPSSYNEQFFGPGTRLTVL.